The 17 T cell receptor beta chains listed next were all sequenced from one sample in a study of OX40 agonist ivuxolimab in advanced cancers. Clones were sequenced by immunoSEQ multiplex PCR, and TCRdb holds only the in-frame ones, with some missing. Of about 67,000 clones listed, 70% to 90% are singletons. The starting material was CD4+ or CD8+ T cells sorted from blood, obtained in a trial of the OX40 agonist ivuxolimab. These TCRs come from an adult with an advanced solid tumor such as melanoma, head and neck, liver or kidney cancer.

In its sample, this clone was seen once. The chain has TRBV5-1 and TRBJ2-1; maybe TRBD1 (6 bases). This CDR3 region has 15 residues. Germline V lookup: CDR1 SGHRS, CDR2 YFSETQ. V was trimmed by 2 bases and J by 0 bases, leaving 9 bases between them. The CDR3 DNA follows: TGCGCCAGCAGCTTTTCCAGGGGCTCCTACAATGAGCAGTTCTTC. Its protein is CASSFSRGSYNEQFF.

The chain carries TRBV7-2 and TRBJ2-3; 12 bases are shared with TRBD2. After removal of 0 bases from V and 4 bases from J, the junction contained 8 bases not matched to a gene. This CDR3 has 18 amino acids. CDR1 is SGHTA, CDR2 FQGNSA, per germline. CDR3 protein: CASSLAWTSGAGADTQYF. CDR3 nucleotide sequence: TGTGCCAGCAGCTTAGCCTGGACTAGCGGGGCCGGGGCAGATACGCAGTATTTT.

V is TRBV9 and J is TRBJ1-1; a weak D match, TRBD1 (5 bases). Germline V CDR1 and CDR2: SGDLS, YYNGEE. V was shortened by 4 bases and J by 7 bases, with 14 bases between the two germline ends. The CDR3 is made up of 13 amino acids. The CDR3 DNA sequence: TGTGCCAGCAGCCTCACAGGAGGAAGTGAAGCTTTCTTT. Translating gives CASSLTGGSEAFF.

The CDR3: CASSSSDSGGSGEQFF. The CDR3, as DNA: TGTGCCAGCAGCTCCTCTGATAGCGGGGGATCGGGTGAGCAGTTCTTC. This rearrangement joins TRBV5-4 to TRBJ2-1; 9 bases agree with TRBD2. V lost 3 bases to trimming and J lost 9 bases; unmatched junction nucleotides: 13. Per germline, CDR1 SGHNT and CDR2 YYREEE (reference sequence). CDR3 length equals 16 residues.

The J gene is TRBJ1-5, the V gene TRBV21-1; the table's D call, TRBD1, was not checked against the DNA. TRBV21-1 is a pseudogene segment. This CDR3 comprises 16 residues. Here the CDR3 DNA reads TGTGCCAGCAGGATAAGACAGGTCTTAAGAGGGCAGCCCCAGCATTTT. It encodes CASRIRQVLRGQPQHF.

V gene TRBV30 combines with J gene TRBJ2-3; 10 bases fit TRBD1. The germline CDR1 and CDR2 sequences are GTSNPN and SVGIG (reference sequence). V lost 3 bases, J lost 1 base, and 4 bases stayed unmatched. The CDR3 has 15 residues. The CDR3 DNA follows: TGTGCCTGGAGCCCCGGGACAGGGGGCACAGATACGCAGTATTTT. Translation: CAWSPGTGGTDTQYF.

Details on this clone: The same CDR3 also results from other DNA sequences found in this sample. The chain links TRBV5-4 to TRBJ2-5, with a tentative D call TRBD1 (5 bases). The CDR3 totals 15 residues. Deletions cut 2 bases from V and 4 bases from J, with 15 bases between. Germline V gene lookup returns CDR1 SGHNT and CDR2 YYREEE (reference sequence). The CDR3 coding sequence is TGTGCCAGCAGCTTCAGACAGTTTCAAACAGAGACCCAGTACTTC. This encodes CASSFRQFQTETQYF.

This clone is a singleton in its sample. This chain links TRBV7-2 with TRBJ2-7; D ambiguous. The length of the CDR3 is 10 residues. V lost 3 bases to trimming and J lost 5 bases, with 2 bases between them. The germline CDR1 and CDR2 sequences are SGHTA and FQGNSA. This chain's CDR3 is CASSFHEQYF. CDR3 nucleotide sequence: TGTGCCAGCAGCTTCCACGAGCAGTACTTC.

This clone occurred once. The chain joins TRBV27 to TRBJ2-3, with 12 bases identical to TRBD1. The CDR3 loop spans 17 amino acids. V lost 6 bases to trimming and J lost 4 bases; unmatched junction nucleotides: 11. Per germline, CDR1 MNHEY and CDR2 SMNVEV (reference sequence). For the CDR3, the DNA is TGTGCCAGCAGACCTGCGGGACAGGGGGCATATCCAGATACGCAGTATTTT. It specifies CASRPAGQGAYPDTQYF.

The CDR3 region has the DNA TGTGCCAGCTCACCTTATATGGACAGCACAGATACGCAGTATTTT. It is translated as CASSPYMDSTDTQYF. The chain recombines TRBV18 with TRBJ2-3; no clear D gene. The V gene lost 3 bases and the J gene lost 0 bases, with 10 bases spanning the gap. The germline CDR1 and CDR2 sequences are KGHSH and LQKENI. This CDR3 has 15 residues.

The genes are TRBV6-1 and TRBJ2-2; perhaps TRBD2 as D (7 bases). This CDR3 comprises 15 residues. Trimming took off 6 bases at V and 0 bases at J, with 11 bases between the two ends. Germline V gene data show CDR1 as MNHNS and CDR2 as SASEGT. The CDR3 region is CASRPGGANTGELFF. In DNA, the CDR3 is TGTGCCAGCAGGCCGGGGGGCGCGAACACCGGGGAGCTGTTTTTT.

J is TRBJ2-3 and V is TRBV6-5; 11 bases align to TRBD2. In germline, CDR1 is MNHEY, CDR2 SVGAGI. The CDR3 has 13 residues. V was clipped by 6 bases and J by 6 bases; unmatched bases: 2. The CDR3 region has the DNA TGTGCCAGCAGGTGGACTAGCGGGGATACGCAGTATTTT. It is translated as CASRWTSGDTQYF.

The V gene is TRBV6-4, the J gene TRBJ1-1, with a weak D call TRBD1 (5 bases). Per the germline V gene, CDR1 is MRHNA and CDR2 is SNTAGT. The CDR3 covers 14 residues. Between the trimmed V and J ends, which lost 7 bases and 2 bases, there was a span of 14 bases. The CDR3 DNA follows: TGTGCCAGCAAGGAGGGGCCCGGAAACACTGAAGCTTTCTTT. It is translated as CASKEGPGNTEAFF.

As concerns this clone: The junction departs from the called germline gene at one end, perhaps through a read error. J is TRBJ2-5 and V is TRBV7-2; D gene ambiguous. Germline CDR1 reads SGHTA; CDR2 reads FQGNSA. The CDR3 loop spans 13 amino acids. CDR3 DNA sequence: TGTGCCAGCAGCCCCGACTGGGAAGATACCCAGTACTTC. This encodes CASSPDWEDTQYF.

For the CDR3, the DNA is TGCAGCGGATCGGGACACTTGAACACTGAAGCTTTCTTT. Protein product: CSGSGHLNTEAFF. The chain couples TRBV29-1 to TRBJ1-1; weak D call: TRBD1 (6 bases). The CDR3 has 13 residues. V shed 7 bases and J shed 0 bases, with 12 bases lying between them. CDR1 is SQVTM and CDR2 is ANQGSEA in the germline V gene.

V and J are TRBV18 and TRBJ2-7, with TRBD1 as a possible D gene (5 bases). The CDR3 is made up of 15 amino acids. The germline CDR1 and CDR2 sequences are KGHSH and LQKENI. Trimming cost V 2 bases and J 2 bases, with 13 bases left between them. In DNA, the CDR3 is TGTGCCAGCTCACCATCCTGGGCAGGGCCCTACGAGCAGTACTTC. It specifies CASSPSWAGPYEQYF. The whole variable domain, filled in from reference TRBV18 and TRBJ2-7, reads NAGVMQNPRHLVRRRGQEARLRCSPMKGHSHVYWYRQLPEEGLKFMVYLQKENIIDESGMPKERFSAEFPKEGPSILRIQQVVRGDSAAYFCASSPSWAGPYEQYFGPGTRLTVT.

This chain joins TRBV2 and TRBJ2-2; no firm D call. Germline V CDR1 and CDR2: SNHLY, FYNNEI. The CDR3 has 12 amino acids. The V end lost 4 bases, the J end lost 5 bases, and 5 bases lay between the germline ends. The CDR3 coding sequence is TGTGCCAGCAGTGTCGAAACCGGGGAGCTGTTTTTT. Translation: CASSVETGELFF.